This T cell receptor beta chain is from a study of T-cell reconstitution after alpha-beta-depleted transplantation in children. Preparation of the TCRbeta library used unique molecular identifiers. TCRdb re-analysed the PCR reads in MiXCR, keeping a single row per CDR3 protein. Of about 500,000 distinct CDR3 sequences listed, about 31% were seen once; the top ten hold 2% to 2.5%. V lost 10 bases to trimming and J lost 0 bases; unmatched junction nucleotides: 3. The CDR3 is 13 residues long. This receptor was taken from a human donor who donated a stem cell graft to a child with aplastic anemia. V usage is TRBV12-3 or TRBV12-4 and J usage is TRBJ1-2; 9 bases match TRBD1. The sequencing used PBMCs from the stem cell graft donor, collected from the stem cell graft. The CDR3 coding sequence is TGTGCCACGGGACAGGGATCTAACTATGGCTACACCTTC. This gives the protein CATGQGSNYGYTF.